This T cell receptor (beta chain) was sequenced during a study of T cells in localized non-small cell lung cancer. General study points: In adjacent lung appeared a median 57 of the top 100 tumor clones. A denser population of T cells in blood accompanied longer overall survival. Tumor showed lower T cell clonality than uninvolved adjacent lung, where it was highest. Because only a single region of the tumor was sequenced, heterogeneity remains possible.

CDR3 length equals 17 residues. Germline CDR1 and CDR2: LNHNV and YYDKDF (reference sequence). The ends were cut back, 1 base at V and 2 bases at J, with 15 bases in the middle. The method was immunoSEQ multiplex PCR; TCRdb's version includes in-frame clones alone and lacks a portion of them. Altogether around 94,000 clones are present, 87% being singletons, with the ten largest covering 15%. With respect to this clone: Antigen unknown.

The genes are TRBV15 and TRBJ1-5; D call uncertain. Here the sequenced sample was peripheral blood, taken before any cancer treatment. The sequence was collected from a man aged 40 to 70 with stage I squamous cell lung carcinoma. CDR3 DNA sequence: TGTGCCACCAGCAGAGCTGTATACGGTGTTGGCAATCAGCCCCAGCATTTT. This translates into CATSRAVYGVGNQPQHF.